This is a list of T cell receptor beta chains from one sample in a study of CD8 T cells in Susac syndrome. Via MiXCR, TCRdb re-called the immunoSEQ multiplex PCR reads, giving one row per CDR3 protein. The sample lists 95,000 to 150,000 distinct CDR3 sequences, 96% seen once, with approximately 0.15% in the top ten. The sequenced sample was CD4+ T cells from PBMCs. Receptors were obtained from a human donor with Susac syndrome. Both conserved end residues are part of each CDR3. A D gene is named only where the DNA matches it firmly. A row's size may be missing; if present it is once, few, many or a size class.

clone size,D gene,J gene,V gene,CDR3 DNA,CDR3 protein
once,TRBD2,TRBJ2-1,TRBV5-4,TGTGCCAGCAGCTTAGGACTAGCCGTCAATGAGCAGTTCTTC,CASSLGLAVNEQFF
-,TRBD2,TRBJ2-1,TRBV6-2/TRBV6-3,TGTGCCAGCAACCCGGGACTAGCGGGTGTAGCGCAGTTCTTC,CASNPGLAGVAQFF
-,TRBD1,TRBJ2-3,TRBV15,TGTGCCACCAGCAGAAACAGGGGCCGCACAGATACGCAGTATTTT,CATSRNRGRTDTQYF
-,-,TRBJ1-5,TRBV15,TGTGCCACCAGCAGAGATCTACCCAGCAATCAGCCCCAGCATTTT,CATSRDLPSNQPQHF
-,-,TRBJ1-1,TRBV6-2/TRBV6-3,TGTGCCAGCAGTTCTTGGGACATAGAAGCTTTCTTT,CASSSWDIEAFF
-,-,TRBJ2-1,TRBV18,TGTGCCAGCTCACCAGCCATTTACAATGAGCAGTTCTTC,CASSPAIYNEQFF
once,TRBD1,TRBJ1-2,TRBV29-1,TGCAGCGTTGACGGCAGGGGGGACGACTATGGCTACACCTTC,CSVDGRGDDYGYTF
once,-,TRBJ1-1,TRBV20-1,TGCAGTGCTTTACAGGGATCGAACACTGAAGCTTTCTTT,CSALQGSNTEAFF
-,-,TRBJ2-1,TRBV24-1,TGTGCCACCAGTGAAAAGGGGCGCAATGAGCAGTTCTTC,CATSEKGRNEQFF
-,-,TRBJ1-1,TRBV9,TGTGCCAGCAGCGAAGGAAGGCCTGAAGCTTTCTTT,CASSEGRPEAFF
-,-,TRBJ2-1,TRBV29-1,TGCAGCGTTAGGCAGGGATACAATGAGCAGTTCTTC,CSVRQGYNEQFF
once,-,TRBJ2-2,TRBV7-2,TGTGCCAGCAGCGTAGGGGGAGGGCCCCCCGGGGAGCTGTTTTTT,CASSVGGGPPGELFF
-,-,TRBJ2-2,TRBV9,TGTGCCAGCAGCTCCACACGGGTTCCTGGGGAGCTGTTTTTT,CASSSTRVPGELFF
-,-,TRBJ1-2,TRBV28,TGTGCCAGCAAATGGGGAAATTATGGCTACACCTTC,CASKWGNYGYTF
-,-,TRBJ2-5,TRBV9,TGTGCCAGCAGCGTGGCTGCTATAGGAGAGACCCAGTACTTC,CASSVAAIGETQYF
-,-,TRBJ1-2,TRBV5-1,TGCGCCAGCAGCTTGGGCTACTATGGCTACACCTTC,CASSLGYYGYTF
-,TRBD1,TRBJ1-1,TRBV5-1,TGCGCCAGCAGCAGTACAGGGGGCTCTTCTGAAGCTTTCTTT,CASSSTGGSSEAFF
-,-,TRBJ1-2,TRBV9,TGTGCCAGCAGCCCCAGACAGAGCCTAGATGGCTACACCTTC,CASSPRQSLDGYTF
-,-,TRBJ2-3,TRBV18,TGTGCCAGCTCACGAGCAGGGGCAGCAGATACGCAGTATTTT,CASSRAGAADTQYF
-,TRBD2,TRBJ2-7,TRBV7-2,TGTGCCAGCAGCAACGGACTAGCGGGAGTGGGCGAGCAGTACTTC,CASSNGLAGVGEQYF
-,-,TRBJ2-5,TRBV28,TGTGCCAGCAGTCTGGGGGGAGTTCAAGAGACCCAGTACTTC,CASSLGGVQETQYF
once,-,TRBJ2-2,TRBV24-1,TGTGCCACCAGTGACCCGTTGACGAACACCGGGGAGCTGTTTTTT,CATSDPLTNTGELFF
-,-,TRBJ2-3,TRBV30,TGTGCCTGGAGTATCTTCGGGGTGAGCACAGATACGCAGTATTTT,CAWSIFGVSTDTQYF
-,-,TRBJ2-1,TRBV7-2,TGTGCCAGCAGCTTAGACTACTCCTACAATGAGCAGTTCTTC,CASSLDYSYNEQFF
-,-,TRBJ2-4,TRBV20-1,TGCAGTGCTAGCGTGGAGAGTAACATTCAGTACTTC,CSASVESNIQYF
-,TRBD2,TRBJ2-3,TRBV7-2,TGTGCCAGCAGCTTAGGAAGTGCGGGAGGGCCAGATACGCAGTATTTT,CASSLGSAGGPDTQYF
once,TRBD1,TRBJ2-7,TRBV11-2,TGTGCCAGCAGCTTAGATGGGACAGGGCGGCGGCAGTACTTC,CASSLDGTGRRQYF
-,TRBD2,TRBJ2-7,TRBV29-1,TGCAGCGTTGAAGACCCTAGCGGGAGCCCCGAGCAGTACTTC,CSVEDPSGSPEQYF
-,TRBD2,TRBJ2-7,TRBV5-4,TGTGCCAGCAGCTCTACTAGCGGCGGGGGAGAGCAGTACTTC,CASSSTSGGGEQYF
once,TRBD1,TRBJ1-5,TRBV29-1,TGCAGCGTTGAAGCCAGGGGGCAGGGCAATCAGCCCCAGCATTTT,CSVEARGQGNQPQHF
-,TRBD2,TRBJ2-1,TRBV29-1,TGCAGCGTTCCTGGACTAGCGATGAATGAGCAGTTCTTC,CSVPGLAMNEQFF
-,-,TRBJ1-3,TRBV2,TGTGCCAGCAGTGGAGGCTCTGGAAACACCATATATTTT,CASSGGSGNTIYF
-,-,TRBJ2-1,TRBV25-1,TGTGCCAGCCAGAGCCTGACAGTTTACAATGAGCAGTTCTTC,CASQSLTVYNEQFF
-,TRBD1,TRBJ1-2,TRBV12-3/TRBV12-4,TGTGCCAGCAGTTCCTCGGGACAGGGGGCAAGCGGCTACACCTTC,CASSSSGQGASGYTF
-,-,TRBJ2-3,TRBV7-9,TGTGCTAGCAGCTTAGGAGGCACAGATACGCAGTATTTT,CASSLGGTDTQYF
-,-,TRBJ2-5,TRBV9,TGTGCCAGCAGCGTTAGTGGCGCCGCAGAGACCCAGTACTTC,CASSVSGAAETQYF
-,-,TRBJ2-6,TRBV5-1,TGCGCCAGCAGCTTGGGGGGGACGGACTCTGGGGCCAACGTCCTGACTTTC,CASSLGGTDSGANVLTF
-,TRBD2,TRBJ2-1,TRBV6-6,TGTGCCAGCAGCCCTACTAGCGGGAGGGCCGGGGGTGAGCAGTTCTTC,CASSPTSGRAGGEQFF
-,-,TRBJ1-2,TRBV28,TGTGCCAGCAGTTTATTCCCCTATGGCTACACCTTC,CASSLFPYGYTF
once,TRBD1,TRBJ2-1,TRBV29-1,TGCAGCGCGGGGGACAGGGCCCTGGATGAGCAGTTCTTC,CSAGDRALDEQFF
-,-,TRBJ1-1,TRBV3-1,TGTGCCAGCAGCCAAAGACACGAGGCTGAAGCTTTCTTT,CASSQRHEAEAFF
-,-,TRBJ2-5,TRBV30,TGTGCCTGGAGTGTACTGGGTCATACTCAAGAGACCCAGTACTTC,CAWSVLGHTQETQYF
-,-,TRBJ2-5,TRBV29-1,TGCAGCGTTGACGATGCGGCGAGCTCGTACTTC,CSVDDAASSYF
-,-,TRBJ1-5,TRBV28,TGTGCCAGCAGTTTCTGGACAGTAGGTGGTCAGCCCCAGCATTTT,CASSFWTVGGQPQHF
-,TRBD1,TRBJ1-1,TRBV7-2,TGTGCCAGCAGCTTTTATACAGGGGAACCTTTCTTT,CASSFYTGEPFF
-,-,TRBJ2-5,TRBV4-2,TGTGCCAGCAGCCAAGAGCAACAACCACAAGAGACCCAGTACTTC,CASSQEQQPQETQYF
-,-,TRBJ2-1,TRBV12-3/TRBV12-4,TGTGCCAGCAGCCCCAAAGACAGAAAAGGACCCAGCAATGAGCAGTTCTTC,CASSPKDRKGPSNEQFF
-,-,TRBJ2-1,TRBV6-2/TRBV6-3,TGTGCCAGCATCGCTAGCGTTTACAATGAGCAGTTCTTC,CASIASVYNEQFF
once,-,TRBJ2-5,TRBV20-1,TGCAGTGCTCCTCCCCGAGGGGCGGGCATGGAGACCCAGTACTTC,CSAPPRGAGMETQYF
-,-,TRBJ1-5,TRBV12-3/TRBV12-4,TGTGCCAGCAGTTTTTCAGAAGGCCATCAGCCCCAGCATTTT,CASSFSEGHQPQHF
-,-,TRBJ2-3,TRBV14,TGTGCCAGCAGCCAAGATGTTGTATCAACAGATACGCAGTATTTT,CASSQDVVSTDTQYF
-,TRBD1,TRBJ2-5,TRBV11-2,TGTGCCAGCAGCTCAGGACAGGCCCCCCGGGAGACCCAGTACTTC,CASSSGQAPRETQYF
-,TRBD1,TRBJ2-3,TRBV5-1,TGCGCCAGCAGCTTCTGGGACAGGGGGCGAGATACGCAGTATTTT,CASSFWDRGRDTQYF
-,-,TRBJ2-3,TRBV7-2,TGTGCCAGCATCCGTGGCGGCCAGGGAGATACGCAGTATTTT,CASIRGGQGDTQYF
-,-,TRBJ2-5,TRBV29-1,TGCAGCGTTGAAGCCCAGGAAGAGACCCAGTACTTC,CSVEAQEETQYF
-,TRBD1,TRBJ1-1,TRBV29-1,TGCAGCGTTGATAGGGGGCTTTTGGCTGAAGCTTTCTTT,CSVDRGLLAEAFF
few,TRBD2,TRBJ2-7,TRBV29-1,TGCAGCGTTGAAGCTAGCGGGATATACGAGCAGTACTTC,CSVEASGIYEQYF
-,-,TRBJ1-5,TRBV11-2,TGTGCCAGCAGCCCGGGGACGATAAGAGGTCAGCCCCAGCATTTT,CASSPGTIRGQPQHF
once,TRBD2,TRBJ2-7,TRBV5-4,TGTGCCAGCAGCAAAGGGACTAGCGGGAGGGCGAGCGAGCAGTACTTC,CASSKGTSGRASEQYF